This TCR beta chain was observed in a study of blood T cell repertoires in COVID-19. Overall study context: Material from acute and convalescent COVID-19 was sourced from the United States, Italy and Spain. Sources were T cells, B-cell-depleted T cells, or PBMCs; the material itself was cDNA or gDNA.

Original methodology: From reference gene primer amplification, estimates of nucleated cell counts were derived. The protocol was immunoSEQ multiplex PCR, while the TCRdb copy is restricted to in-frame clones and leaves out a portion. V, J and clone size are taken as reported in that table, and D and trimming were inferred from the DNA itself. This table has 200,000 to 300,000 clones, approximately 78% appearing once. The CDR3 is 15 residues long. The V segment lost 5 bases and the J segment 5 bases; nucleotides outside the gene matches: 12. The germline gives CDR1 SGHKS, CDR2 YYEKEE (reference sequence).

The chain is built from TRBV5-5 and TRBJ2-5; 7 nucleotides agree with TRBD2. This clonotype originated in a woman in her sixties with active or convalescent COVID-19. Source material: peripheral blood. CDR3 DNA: TGTGCCAGCAGTTCCGCCAGCGGGGTTATGGAGACCCAGTACTTC. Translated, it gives CASSSASGVMETQYF.